Listed below are T cell receptor beta chains from one sample, sequenced in a study of blood T cell repertoires in COVID-19. TCRdb's copy holds only in-frame clones and misses some; the assay was immunoSEQ multiplex PCR. The sample includes 95,000 to 150,000 clones, almost 80% of them seen just once. Sequenced material: peripheral blood. These receptors were taken from a human donor in a cohort sampled during active COVID-19. Each CDR3 is given with its conserved first and last residue. A D gene is named only where the DNA matches it firmly. For some rows the clone size is stated as once, few or many, or as a class when expanded; others skip it.

D gene: TRBD1; CDR3 length: 16; J gene: TRBJ1-3; clone size: .; V gene: TRBV2; CDR3 protein: CASSEVPRTGGNTIYF; CDR3 DNA: TGTGCCAGCAGTGAAGTCCCACGGACAGGGGGAAACACCATATATTTT
D gene: TRBD2; CDR3 length: 15; J gene: TRBJ2-1; clone size: few; V gene: TRBV6-4; CDR3 protein: CASSDSFSGSHEQFF; CDR3 DNA: TGTGCCAGCAGTGACTCCTTTAGCGGGAGCCATGAGCAGTTCTTC
D gene: .; CDR3 length: 14; J gene: TRBJ1-4; clone size: few; V gene: TRBV7-2; CDR3 protein: CASSRTSTNEKLFF; CDR3 DNA: TGTGCCAGCAGCCGGACATCAACTAATGAAAAACTGTTTTTT
D gene: TRBD1; CDR3 length: 14; J gene: TRBJ1-5; clone size: .; V gene: TRBV3-1/TRBV3-2; CDR3 protein: CASSRDRGNQPQHF; CDR3 DNA: TGTGCCAGCAGCCGGGACAGGGGCAATCAGCCCCAGCATTTT
D gene: .; CDR3 length: 14; J gene: TRBJ1-2; clone size: .; V gene: TRBV19; CDR3 protein: CASSPRGQNYGYTF; CDR3 DNA: TGTGCCAGTAGCCCCCGTGGACAGAACTATGGCTACACCTTC
D gene: .; CDR3 length: 11; J gene: TRBJ2-5; clone size: .; V gene: TRBV19; CDR3 protein: CASSIGQTQYF; CDR3 DNA: TGTGCCAGTAGTATAGGGCAGACCCAGTACTTC
D gene: TRBD2; CDR3 length: 19; J gene: TRBJ2-1; clone size: .; V gene: TRBV30; CDR3 protein: CAWSEGEGTSRSYSNEQFF; CDR3 DNA: TGTGCCTGGAGTGAGGGAGAGGGGACTAGCCGTTCCTATAGCAATGAGCAGTTCTTC
D gene: .; CDR3 length: 15; J gene: TRBJ1-5; clone size: .; V gene: TRBV19; CDR3 protein: CASSTREFVNQPQHF; CDR3 DNA: TGTGCCAGTAGTACCAGGGAATTCGTTAATCAGCCCCAGCATTTT
D gene: .; CDR3 length: 13; J gene: TRBJ1-5; clone size: .; V gene: TRBV18; CDR3 protein: CASSWGLGQPQHF; CDR3 DNA: TGTGCCAGCTCATGGGGACTCGGGCAGCCCCAGCATTTT
D gene: .; CDR3 length: 14; J gene: TRBJ1-1; clone size: .; V gene: TRBV5-8; CDR3 protein: CASSLGTGGTEAFF; CDR3 DNA: TGTGCCAGCAGCTTGGGAACAGGAGGGACTGAAGCTTTCTTT
D gene: .; CDR3 length: 15; J gene: TRBJ2-5; clone size: once; V gene: TRBV6-2/TRBV6-3; CDR3 protein: CASSYVGSRGETQYF; CDR3 DNA: TGTGCCAGCAGTTACGTCGGAAGCCGAGGCGAGACCCAGTACTTC
D gene: TRBD1; CDR3 length: 15; J gene: TRBJ2-7; clone size: .; V gene: TRBV6-6; CDR3 protein: CASSDRDRGHYEQYF; CDR3 DNA: TGTGCCAGCAGTGACCGGGACAGGGGGCATTACGAGCAGTACTTC
D gene: .; CDR3 length: 18; J gene: TRBJ1-1; clone size: .; V gene: TRBV7-2; CDR3 protein: CASSLGRLSSLMNTEAFF; CDR3 DNA: TGTGCCAGCAGCTTAGGCCGCTTATCCTCCCTAATGAACACTGAAGCTTTCTTT
D gene: .; CDR3 length: 13; J gene: TRBJ2-1; clone size: .; V gene: TRBV19; CDR3 protein: CASSYSRGNEQFF; CDR3 DNA: TGTGCCAGTAGTTACAGCAGGGGAAATGAGCAGTTCTTC
D gene: .; CDR3 length: 13; J gene: TRBJ2-1; clone size: .; V gene: TRBV29-1; CDR3 protein: CSVVRDSGGEQFF; CDR3 DNA: TGCAGCGTTGTCAGGGATAGCGGCGGTGAGCAGTTCTTC
D gene: .; CDR3 length: 14; J gene: TRBJ2-7; clone size: .; V gene: TRBV18; CDR3 protein: CASSPQGVPYEQYF; CDR3 DNA: TGTGCCAGCTCACCACAGGGGGTTCCCTACGAGCAGTACTTC
D gene: .; CDR3 length: 14; J gene: TRBJ2-7; clone size: .; V gene: TRBV11-2; CDR3 protein: CASSLDRPSYEQYF; CDR3 DNA: TGTGCCAGCAGCCTCGACAGGCCGTCCTACGAGCAGTACTTC
D gene: TRBD1; CDR3 length: 15; J gene: TRBJ2-2; clone size: .; V gene: TRBV7-8; CDR3 protein: CASSTGTGGTGELFF; CDR3 DNA: TGTGCCAGCAGCACAGGGACAGGGGGCACCGGGGAGCTGTTTTTT
D gene: TRBD1; CDR3 length: 15; J gene: TRBJ2-7; clone size: .; V gene: TRBV28; CDR3 protein: CASSGVQGAFYEQYF; CDR3 DNA: TGTGCCAGCAGTGGTGTTCAGGGGGCGTTTTACGAGCAGTACTTC
D gene: .; CDR3 length: 15; J gene: TRBJ2-7; clone size: once; V gene: TRBV7-2; CDR3 protein: CASSLTELVTGEQYF; CDR3 DNA: TGTGCCAGCAGCTTAACTGAACTAGTAACCGGCGAGCAGTACTTC
D gene: .; CDR3 length: 15; J gene: TRBJ1-4; clone size: .; V gene: TRBV18; CDR3 protein: CASSPVREVNEKLFF; CDR3 DNA: TGTGCCAGCTCACCAGTCAGGGAGGTTAATGAAAAACTGTTTTTT
D gene: TRBD1; CDR3 length: 15; J gene: TRBJ2-3; clone size: .; V gene: TRBV9; CDR3 protein: CASSVGRGRPDTQYF; CDR3 DNA: TGTGCCAGCAGCGTCGGAAGGGGGCGTCCAGATACGCAGTATTTT
D gene: .; CDR3 length: 14; J gene: TRBJ1-2; clone size: .; V gene: TRBV28; CDR3 protein: CASSEGRTSYGYTF; CDR3 DNA: TGTGCCAGCAGTGAAGGACGGACATCCTATGGCTACACCTTC
D gene: TRBD2; CDR3 length: 15; J gene: TRBJ2-2; clone size: .; V gene: TRBV5-4; CDR3 protein: CASSLGLAVTGELFF; CDR3 DNA: TGTGCCAGCAGCTTGGGACTAGCGGTGACCGGGGAGCTGTTTTTT
D gene: .; CDR3 length: 16; J gene: TRBJ1-6; clone size: few; V gene: TRBV7-8; CDR3 protein: CASSLAFTGRNSPLHF; CDR3 DNA: TGTGCCAGCAGCTTAGCGTTCACAGGGCGGAATTCACCCCTCCACTTT
D gene: TRBD1; CDR3 length: 12; J gene: TRBJ1-1; clone size: .; V gene: TRBV12-3/TRBV12-4; CDR3 protein: CASTTTGAEAFF; CDR3 DNA: TGTGCCAGCACCACCACAGGGGCCGAAGCTTTCTTT
D gene: TRBD1; CDR3 length: 13; J gene: TRBJ1-1; clone size: .; V gene: TRBV3-1/TRBV3-2; CDR3 protein: CASSGQGVTEAFF; CDR3 DNA: TGTGCCAGCAGCGGGCAGGGGGTCACTGAAGCTTTCTTT
D gene: .; CDR3 length: 16; J gene: TRBJ2-2; clone size: .; V gene: TRBV9; CDR3 protein: CASSPLWQGNTGELFF; CDR3 DNA: TGTGCCAGCAGCCCCTTGTGGCAGGGAAACACCGGGGAGCTGTTTTTT
D gene: TRBD1; CDR3 length: 17; J gene: TRBJ1-5; clone size: .; V gene: TRBV7-8; CDR3 protein: CASSPNQGAGGNQPQHF; CDR3 DNA: TGTGCCAGCAGCCCAAACCAGGGGGCTGGTGGCAATCAGCCCCAGCATTTT
D gene: TRBD2; CDR3 length: 16; J gene: TRBJ2-7; clone size: .; V gene: TRBV13; CDR3 protein: CASSGLAGSNSYEQYF; CDR3 DNA: TGTGCCAGCAGCGGACTAGCGGGATCAAACTCCTACGAGCAGTACTTC
D gene: .; CDR3 length: 13; J gene: TRBJ1-2; clone size: .; V gene: TRBV24-1; CDR3 protein: CATSGSGAYGYTF; CDR3 DNA: TGTGCCACCAGTGGCTCAGGGGCCTATGGCTACACCTTC
D gene: TRBD2; CDR3 length: 16; J gene: TRBJ2-2; clone size: .; V gene: TRBV7-2; CDR3 protein: CASSPPGLGGTGELFF; CDR3 DNA: TGTGCCAGCAGCCCACCGGGACTAGGAGGCACCGGGGAGCTGTTTTTT
D gene: .; CDR3 length: 19; J gene: TRBJ1-4; clone size: few; V gene: TRBV15; CDR3 protein: CATSREGGKLSGTNEKLFF; CDR3 DNA: TGTGCCACCAGCAGAGAGGGGGGGAAATTGTCCGGAACTAATGAAAAACTGTTTTTT